This T cell receptor beta chain was sequenced in a study of T-cell reconstitution after alpha-beta-depleted transplantation in children. Study-level results: By about two months after transplant, alpha-beta T cells reportedly arose from several hundred graft clones that had expanded. Some patients' high day-60 TCRbeta diversity was attributed to recipient cells surviving conditioning. By one year post-transplant, T-cell counts and diversity largely arose from T cells that were newly produced.

Details on this clonotype: Antigen specificity is unknown. At one end the junction does not follow the germline gene, possibly because of a read error.

Construction of the TCRbeta library involved unique molecular identifiers. TCRdb itself ran the PCR reads through MiXCR, one entry per CDR3 protein. The sample holds about a million distinct CDR3 sequences, roughly 29% seen once. The sequence was collected from a boy under two years old who had a stem cell transplant for SCID, so the T cells may come from the graft donor. The sequencing used PBMCs, mostly from graft donor cells, collected 360 days after TCRalphabeta/CD19-depleted stem cell transplant.

The CDR3 spells CASSSGQGPEAQYF. The CDR3 DNA sequence: TGTGCCAGCAGTTCAGGACAGGGTCCAGAGGCCCAGTACTTC. The chain combines TRBV12-3 or TRBV12-4 with TRBJ2-5; TRBD1 aligns across 8 bases. This CDR3 is 14 amino acids long.